This TCR beta chain stems from a study of blood T cell repertoires in COVID-19. Overall study: COVID-19 samples collected from the United States, Italy and Spain covered acute and convalescent phases.

Germline V lookup: CDR1 MDHEN, CDR2 SYDVKM. V shed 4 bases, J shed 13 bases, and the junction held 8 bases outside the gene matches. CDR3 size: 14 residues. Libraries were prepared by immunoSEQ multiplex PCR; TCRdb keeps only in-frame clonotypes and omits some of them. The sample includes roughly 120,000 clones, roughly 80% of them seen just once. This chain links TRBV28 with TRBJ1-6; TRBD1 matches at 9 bases. This clonotype was sampled from a man aged 65 to 79 with acute or convalescent COVID-19. The sample taken for sequencing was peripheral blood. CDR3 amino acids: CASSSGDRDGPLHF. The DNA of the CDR3 is TGTGCCAGCAGTTCGGGGGACAGGGACGGTCCCCTCCACTTT. The full variable domain, rest sourced from reference TRBV28 and TRBJ1-6, is DVKVTQSSRYLVKRTGEKVFLECVQDMDHENMFWYRQDPGLGLRLIYFSYDVKMKEKGDIPEGYSVSREKKERFSLILESASTNQTSMYLCASSSGDRDGPLHFGNGTRLTVT.